This T cell receptor beta chain was found in a study of blood T cells in healthy people across ages. The CDR3 is made up of 15 amino acids. V was pared by 4 bases and J by 2 bases, with 11 bases of the junction left unmatched. The germline V gene has CDR1 DFQATT and CDR2 SNEGSKA (reference sequence). A J-beta primer mix and a sample-barcoded 5' primer were used in a second PCR of roughly 6 to 11 cycles. Each CDR3 protein gets one entry after TCRdb re-called the 5' RACE reads with MiXCR. There are 710,000 or so distinct CDR3 sequences in the sample; roughly 32% occur only once, and 15% lies in the top ten. This clonotype was counted at least ten times. The antigen is undetermined. Findings of the study overall: Naive T cell percentage showed a strong correlation with TCR beta diversity. The diversity estimates, figures obtained from one million T cells, were considered underestimates.

The receptor was derived from an elderly woman in good health. The sample taken for sequencing was blood. V and J are TRBV20-1 and TRBJ2-7; 7 bases are a match to TRBD1. In nucleotides, the CDR3 is TGCAGTGCTACCTACGGGACAGCCAACACCTACGAGCAGTACTTC. Translated, it gives CSATYGTANTYEQYF.